One and the same sample provided the 5 T cell receptor beta chains below, sequenced in a study of blood T cell repertoires in COVID-19. TCRdb keeps only in-frame clones here, not all; method: immunoSEQ multiplex PCR. Among fewer than 250,000 clones listed, roughly four fifths were seen once. Input material: PBMCs or T cells enriched from blood (not recorded which). These receptors originate from a woman between 45 and 60 years old who had been exposed to COVID-19.

The chain carries TRBV2 and TRBJ1-6, with D perhaps TRBD1 (5 bases). The V gene's germline CDR1 is SNHLY and CDR2 FYNNEI. Trimming shortened V by 7 bases and J by 8 bases, and 15 bases separated the two germline ends. The CDR3 runs 14 residues. For the CDR3, the DNA is TGTGCCAGCAACAAAGGGGCGGTCGATTCACCCCTCCACTTT. It encodes CASNKGAVDSPLHF.

The genes are TRBV5-1 and TRBJ1-2, with D possibly matching TRBD1 (6 bases). V gave up 3 bases and J gave up 3 bases, with 15 bases separating them. The CDR3 is 15 residues long. Germline lookup yields CDR1 SGHRS and CDR2 YFSETQ. DNA for the CDR3: TGCGCCAGCAGCTCCCTAGGGGGGGATGACTATGGCTACACCTTC. Protein product: CASSSLGGDDYGYTF.

The chain uses TRBV11-2 and TRBJ1-3; D is undetermined. V was pared by 4 bases and J by 4 bases, with 8 bases between. Germline CDR1 SGHAT, CDR2 FQNNGV. The CDR3 covers 13 residues. In DNA form, the CDR3 reads TGTGCCAGCAGCTCTAGCGACGGAAACACCATATATTTT. Protein sequence: CASSSSDGNTIYF.

This chain joins TRBV7-9 and TRBJ1-1; tentatively, D is TRBD1 (5 bases). The germline V and J ends were trimmed by 5 bases and 1 base, with 20 bases remaining between them. This CDR3 spans 17 amino acids. Germline CDR1 SEHNR, CDR2 FQNEAQ (reference sequence). CDR3 sequence: CASSRPITGRGNTEAFF. CDR3 coding DNA: TGTGCCAGCAGCCGACCCATTACGGGGAGGGGGAACACTGAAGCTTTCTTT.

The chain uses TRBV30 and TRBJ2-2, with D unclear. The CDR3 covers 15 residues. The germline CDR1 and CDR2 sequences are GTSNPN and SVGIG (reference sequence). The ends were cut back, 3 bases at V and 6 bases at J, with 17 bases in the middle. CDR3 loop: CAWSKGSVGAGELFF. As DNA, the CDR3 is TGTGCCTGGAGCAAAGGATCAGTGGGCGCCGGGGAGCTGTTTTTT.